The 30 T cell receptor beta chains presented below share a single source sample, sequenced in a study of blood T cell repertoires in COVID-19 (TCRdb year 2020). Library construction relied on the immunoSEQ multiplex PCR assay. Imported from immuneACCESS, the table was reduced by TCRdb to in-frame sequences with V and J called. These copies leave out some clones; in studies compared against another copy, an unresolved V gene accounts for under half, and the cause of the remainder is not known. A total of more than 150,000 clones appear in this sample, about 88% of them only once. Around 2.3% of the sample is in the top ten clones. Source material: peripheral blood. The receptors originated from a man between 65 and 85 years old with active or convalescent COVID-19.

The sample holds one count of this clone. The rearrangement uses TRBV5-1 and TRBJ2-7; the match to TRBD2 covers 9 bases. The V gene end was trimmed by 0 bases and the J gene end by 0 bases; junction bases not matched to a gene: 1. The CDR3 loop spans 15 amino acids. From germline, CDR1 is SGHRS and CDR2 YFSETQ. This chain's CDR3 is CASSLVSGSSYEQYF. The CDR3 DNA reads as TGCGCCAGCAGCTTGGTTAGCGGGAGCTCCTACGAGCAGTACTTC.

CDR3 region: CASRADLTDSPLHF. DNA for the CDR3: TGCGCCAGCAGAGCGGACTTAACAGATTCACCCCTCCACTTT. This chain joins TRBV4-1 and TRBJ1-6, with unresolved D. V lost 6 bases and J lost 8, with 14 bases in between. CDR3 size: 14 residues. From germline, CDR1 is MGHRA and CDR2 YSYEKL.

The V call is TRBV11-3, the J call TRBJ2-5; a weak D match, TRBD2 (5 bases). Trimming removed 4 bases at V and 2 bases at J, with 26 bases between. The CDR3 has 19 amino acids. Germline lookup yields CDR1 SGHNT and CDR2 YENEEA. The DNA for the CDR3 is TGTGCCAGCAGCTCAATCCCCTGGACTCACTCGAACCAACAAGAGACCCAGTACTTC. It translates to CASSSIPWTHSNQQETQYF.

The J gene is TRBJ1-1, the V gene TRBV14; 7 bases line up with TRBD1. Germline lookup yields CDR1 SGHDN and CDR2 FVKESK. Unmatched junction bases numbered 3, after V lost 5 bases and J lost 0 bases. This CDR3 region has 14 residues. The CDR3: CASSSTGVNTEAFF. Written as DNA, the CDR3 is TGTGCCAGCAGCTCTACAGGGGTGAACACTGAAGCTTTCTTT. Full variable domain (missing parts from reference TRBV14 and TRBJ1-1): EAGVTQFPSHSVIEKGQTVTLRCDPISGHDNLYWYRRVMGKEIKFLLHFVKESKQDESGMPNNRFLAERTGGTYSTLKVQPAELEDSGVYFCASSSTGVNTEAFFGQGTRLTVV.

The chain recombines TRBV7-9 with TRBJ1-2; D possibly corresponds to TRBD1 (5 bases). With 1 base removed from V and 6 bases from J, the gap between germline ends came to 9 bases. Per the germline V gene, CDR1 is SEHNR and CDR2 is FQNEAQ (reference sequence). The CDR3 has 13 residues. The CDR3 sequence is CASSLGGADGYTF. The CDR3 coding sequence is TGTGCCAGCAGCTTAGGCGGGGCCGATGGCTACACCTTC.

This chain links TRBV5-6 with TRBJ2-5; 7 bases map to TRBD1. The J segment lost 5 bases and the V segment lost 4 bases, leaving 8 bases of the junction unmatched. Germline V gene lookup returns CDR1 SGHDT and CDR2 YYEEEE. CDR3 size: 14 residues. For the CDR3, the DNA is TGTGCCAGCAGCCGCCCACTCAGGGGGGAGACCCAGTACTTC. Its protein product is CASSRPLRGETQYF.

The J gene is TRBJ2-3, the V gene TRBV4-3; 7 nucleotides match TRBD2. The CDR3 covers 17 residues. Germline CDR1 and CDR2: LGHNA and YSLEER. V lost 1 base to trimming and J lost 4 bases; unmatched junction nucleotides: 11. DNA for the CDR3: TGCGCCAGCAGCCAAGTCATCGCGGGAGCAGAGGCAGATACGCAGTATTTT. Amino acid sequence: CASSQVIAGAEADTQYF.

The CDR3 nucleotides read TGTGCCAGCAGCGTAGGACAGGGGGGGCACGAGCAGTACTTC. Translated: CASSVGQGGHEQYF. The gene calls are TRBV9 and TRBJ2-7; 9 bases are a match to TRBD1. V lost 0 bases and J lost 5; bases outside the gene matches: 3. CDR1 and CDR2 from the germline V gene are SGDLS and YYNGEE. The CDR3 extends over 14 amino acids.

The chain combines TRBV30 with TRBJ2-3; 11 bases map to TRBD2. CDR1 is GTSNPN and CDR2 is SVGIG in the germline V gene (reference sequence). The CDR3 sequence is 15 residues long. The V and J ends lost 1 base and 4 bases, in that order; junction bases with no gene match: 4. The CDR3 sequence is CAWSGSGRGADTQYF. The DNA of the CDR3 is TGTGCCTGGAGTGGTAGCGGGAGGGGGGCAGATACGCAGTATTTT.

This clone has just a few counts. The gene calls are TRBV19 and TRBJ1-6, with 7 bases identical to TRBD1. The length of the CDR3 is 13 residues. Germline CDR1 reads LNHDA; CDR2 reads SQIVND (reference sequence). V lost 6 bases, J lost 13 bases, and 9 bases stayed unmatched. The CDR3 sequence: CASSLGQPMPLHF. CDR3 in DNA: TGTGCCAGTAGCCTGGGACAGCCCATGCCCCTCCACTTT. Based on the CDR3 plus reference TRBV19 and TRBJ1-6, the full variable domain is DGGITQSPKYLFRKEGQNVTLSCEQNLNHDAMYWYRQDPGQGLRLIYYSQIVNDFQKGDIAEGYSVSREKKESFPLTVTSAQKNPTAFYLCASSLGQPMPLHFGNGTRLTVT.

The chain joins TRBV4-2 to TRBJ2-1; 10 bases line up with TRBD2. The ends lost 3 bases at V and 8 bases at J; junction bases unmatched: 10. Germline V gives CDR1 LGHNA, CDR2 YNFKEQ. The CDR3 length is 16 residues. The CDR3 spells CASSQTAGGGSYEQFF. The CDR3 nucleotides read TGTGCCAGCAGCCAGACAGCGGGAGGGGGTTCGTATGAGCAGTTCTTC.

This clone occurred a few times. The genes are TRBV18 and TRBJ2-2, with a weak D call TRBD1 (6 bases). Per the germline V gene, CDR1 is KGHSH and CDR2 is LQKENI. The germline V and J ends were trimmed by 6 bases and 0 bases, with 11 bases remaining between them. The CDR3 is made up of 15 amino acids. The CDR3 DNA follows: TGTGCCAGCTCGCCCGGGACACCGAACACCGGGGAGCTGTTTTTT. It translates to CASSPGTPNTGELFF.

V usage is TRBV4-3 and J usage is TRBJ1-2; 8 bases agree with TRBD1. The trim removed 1 base at V and 4 bases at J, leaving 5 bases unmatched. The CDR3 loop spans 15 amino acids. The germline V gene encodes CDR1 LGHNA and CDR2 YSLEER. The CDR3 nucleotides are TGCGCCAGCAGCCAAGTCGGACAGGGTTCCTATGGCTACACCTTC. Protein: CASSQVGQGSYGYTF.

This clone was observed a single time. This chain connects TRBV28 to TRBJ1-2; 7 bases are a match to TRBD1. The length of the CDR3 is 16 residues. V lost 4 bases to trimming and J lost 5 bases; unmatched junction nucleotides: 13. Germline assignment: CDR1 MDHEN and CDR2 SYDVKM. The CDR3 here is CASSSDYRGTLYGYTF. The CDR3 DNA sequence: TGTGCCAGCAGTTCGGACTACAGGGGCACCCTTTATGGCTACACCTTC.

This CDR3 is CASSEPGPKNQPQHF. The DNA for the CDR3 is TGCGCCAGCAGTGAGCCAGGCCCCAAAAATCAGCCCCAGCATTTT. The J gene is TRBJ1-5, the V gene TRBV10-1; the D is unclear. The CDR3 totals 15 residues. Looked up from germline, CDR1 is WNHNN and CDR2 is SYGVQD (reference sequence). V was pared by 2 bases and J by 4 bases, with 12 bases between.

The V and J genes are TRBV5-5 and TRBJ2-7, with D possibly being TRBD2 (6 bases). The CDR3 spans 13 residues. V shed 0 bases and J shed 4 bases, with 8 bases lying between them. Germline assignment: CDR1 SGHKS and CDR2 YYEKEE (reference sequence). CDR3 amino acids: CASSLVGSYEQYF. The CDR3 DNA follows: TGTGCCAGCAGCTTGGTCGGGAGTTACGAGCAGTACTTC.

This clone showed up just once. J is TRBJ2-1 and V is TRBV5-1, with TRBD2 matching over 10 bases. Germline-derived CDR1 and CDR2 are SGHRS and YFSETQ. The CDR3 consists of 15 residues. With V trimmed by 2 bases and J by 3 bases, 2 bases remained unmatched. CDR3 region: CASSLGLAVYNEQFF. The CDR3 bases are TGCGCCAGCAGCTTAGGACTAGCGGTCTACAATGAGCAGTTCTTC.

The chain joins TRBV30 to TRBJ1-6; D call uncertain. Trimming left V 5 bases short and J 7 bases short, with 12 bases between. The germline gives CDR1 GTSNPN, CDR2 SVGIG (reference sequence). The CDR3 extends over 13 amino acids. This CDR3 reads CAWVSQANSPLHF. CDR3 nucleotide sequence: TGTGCCTGGGTGTCCCAGGCCAATTCACCCCTCCACTTT.

The rearrangement joins TRBV7-9 to TRBJ2-1; 12 nucleotides align to TRBD2. The CDR3 covers 15 residues. Germline V gene data show CDR1 as SEHNR and CDR2 as FQNEAQ (reference sequence). The J segment lost 3 bases and the V segment lost 5 bases, leaving 2 bases of the junction unmatched. The CDR3 DNA is TGTGCCAGCAGCAGGACTAGCGGGAACTACAATGAGCAGTTCTTC. It specifies CASSRTSGNYNEQFF.

This clone showed up just a few times. The chain combines TRBV6-6 with TRBJ1-3; no firm D call. The CDR3 spans 15 residues. The germline gives CDR1 MNHNY, CDR2 SVGAGI (reference sequence). Between the trimmed V and J ends, which lost 6 bases and 0 bases, there was a span of 12 bases. CDR3 in amino acids: CASRPIQFSGNTIYF. The CDR3 nucleotides are TGTGCCAGCAGGCCCATACAGTTCTCTGGAAACACCATATATTTT.

This chain connects TRBV15 to TRBJ2-7; TRBD1 matches 10 bases. With 11 bases clipped from V and 0 bases from J, the junction kept 16 bases outside the gene matches. Germline V gene lookup returns CDR1 LNHNV and CDR2 YYDKDF (reference sequence). The length of the CDR3 is 17 residues. The chain's CDR3 is CAPTRTWTGGSSYEQYF. The DNA of the CDR3 is TGTGCCCCCACCCGAACTTGGACAGGGGGTTCCTCCTACGAGCAGTACTTC. The complete variable domain, with remaining parts taken from reference TRBV15 and TRBJ2-7, reads DAMVIQNPRYQVTQFGKPVTLSCSQTLNHNVMYWYQQKSSQAPKLLFHYYDKDFNNEADTPDNFQSRRPNTSFCFLDIRSPGLGDTAMYLCAPTRTWTGGSSYEQYFGPGTRLTVT.

The chain links TRBV6-2 or TRBV6-3 to TRBJ1-5, with D possibly TRBD1 on 6 matching bases. This CDR3 spans 16 amino acids. V dropped 0 bases and J dropped 4 bases, with 13 bases sitting between them. CDR1 and CDR2 (germline): MNHEY, SVGEGT. DNA for the CDR3: TGTGCCAGCAGTTACTCCCCCGCGAGGGGGAATCAGCCCCAGCATTTT. Amino acids: CASSYSPARGNQPQHF.

V gene TRBV5-4 combines with J gene TRBJ2-3; D gene ambiguous. V was clipped by 3 bases and J by 3 bases, with 5 bases between them. Germline V gives CDR1 SGHNT, CDR2 YYREEE (reference sequence). The CDR3 sequence is 12 residues long. The CDR3 region is CASSWLTDTQYF. In DNA, the CDR3 is TGTGCCAGCAGCTGGCTGACAGATACGCAGTATTTT.

The chain couples TRBV6-5 to TRBJ2-2, with 14 positions matching TRBD2. V dropped 7 bases and J dropped 9; count of bases not matched to a gene: 7. Per germline, CDR1 MNHEY and CDR2 SVGAGI. The CDR3 covers 15 residues. The CDR3 sequence: CASKPGLAGERELFF. The CDR3 bases are TGTGCCAGCAAGCCGGGACTAGCGGGAGAAAGGGAGCTGTTTTTT.

The V and J genes are TRBV20-1 and TRBJ2-6; unclear D gene. The CDR3 runs to 18 residues. Looked up from germline, CDR1 is DFQATT and CDR2 is SNEGSKA (reference sequence). Trimming shortened V by 3 bases and J by 1 base, and 19 bases separated the two germline ends. The CDR3 sequence: CSASKWVGVQSGANVLTF. DNA of the CDR3: TGCAGTGCTAGTAAATGGGTGGGCGTTCAGTCTGGGGCCAACGTCCTGACTTTC.

This clone has only a few counts. The chain has TRBV28 and TRBJ1-1, with a weak D call TRBD1 (5 bases). The CDR3 contains 15 residues. Trimming pared 4 bases from V and 4 bases from J, leaving 16 bases between. Germline CDR1 reads MDHEN; CDR2 reads SYDVKM. CDR3 residues: CASSSGGVGATEAFF. The CDR3 DNA follows: TGTGCCAGCAGTTCCGGGGGGGTTGGGGCCACTGAAGCTTTCTTT.

This clone has a handful of counts. V usage is TRBV2 and J usage is TRBJ2-7; 7 nucleotides match TRBD1. CDR1 SNHLY and CDR2 FYNNEI come from the germline V gene. V was pared by 6 bases and J by 2 bases, with 10 bases of the junction left unmatched. This CDR3 has 15 amino acids. CDR3 in amino acids: CASRGNRGPAYEQYF. CDR3 bases: TGTGCCAGCAGGGGAAACAGGGGTCCGGCCTACGAGCAGTACTTC.

The V call is TRBV7-6, the J call TRBJ2-3; 8 bases line up with TRBD2. The CDR3 length is 16 residues. Germline CDR1 and CDR2: SGHVS and FNYEAQ. With V trimmed by 1 base and J by 3 bases, 6 bases remained unmatched. CDR3 in DNA: TGTGCCAGCAGCTTAGGTAGCGGGGTTGGGACAGATACGCAGTATTTT. Residues: CASSLGSGVGTDTQYF.

V usage is TRBV6-6 and J usage is TRBJ2-3, with 7 bases identical to TRBD2. The V segment lost 2 bases and the J segment 8 bases; nucleotides outside the gene matches: 7. The CDR3 loop spans 14 amino acids. CDR1 and CDR2 (germline): MNHNY, SVGAGI (reference sequence). This CDR3 reads CASSYVAGAGTQYF. CDR3 DNA: TGTGCCAGCAGTTACGTCGCGGGAGCGGGTACGCAGTATTTT.

The chain joins TRBV13 to TRBJ2-7; 9 nucleotides agree with TRBD2. The CDR3 contains 14 residues. The germline gives CDR1 PRHDT, CDR2 FYEKMQ (reference sequence). V lost 5 bases to trimming and J lost 0 bases; unmatched junction nucleotides: 2. The CDR3 DNA reads as TGTGCCAGCAGCATTAGCGGGAGCTCCTACGAGCAGTACTTC. It translates to CASSISGSSYEQYF.